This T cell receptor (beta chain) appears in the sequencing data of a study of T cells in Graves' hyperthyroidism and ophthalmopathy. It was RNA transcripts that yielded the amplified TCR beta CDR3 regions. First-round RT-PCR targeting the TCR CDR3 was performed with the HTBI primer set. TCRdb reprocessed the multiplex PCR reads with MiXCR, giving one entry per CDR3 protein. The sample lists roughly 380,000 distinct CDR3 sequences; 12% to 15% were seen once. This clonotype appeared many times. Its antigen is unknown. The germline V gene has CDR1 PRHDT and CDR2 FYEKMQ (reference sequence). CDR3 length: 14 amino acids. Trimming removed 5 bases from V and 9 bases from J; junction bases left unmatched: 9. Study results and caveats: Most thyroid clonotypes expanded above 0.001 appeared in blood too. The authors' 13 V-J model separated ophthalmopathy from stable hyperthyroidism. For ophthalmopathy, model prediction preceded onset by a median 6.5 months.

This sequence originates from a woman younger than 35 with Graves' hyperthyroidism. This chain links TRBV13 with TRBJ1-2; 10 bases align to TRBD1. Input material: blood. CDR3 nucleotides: TGTGCCAGCAGCCACAGGGACAGGGGTCTCAGCTACACCTTC. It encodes CASSHRDRGLSYTF.